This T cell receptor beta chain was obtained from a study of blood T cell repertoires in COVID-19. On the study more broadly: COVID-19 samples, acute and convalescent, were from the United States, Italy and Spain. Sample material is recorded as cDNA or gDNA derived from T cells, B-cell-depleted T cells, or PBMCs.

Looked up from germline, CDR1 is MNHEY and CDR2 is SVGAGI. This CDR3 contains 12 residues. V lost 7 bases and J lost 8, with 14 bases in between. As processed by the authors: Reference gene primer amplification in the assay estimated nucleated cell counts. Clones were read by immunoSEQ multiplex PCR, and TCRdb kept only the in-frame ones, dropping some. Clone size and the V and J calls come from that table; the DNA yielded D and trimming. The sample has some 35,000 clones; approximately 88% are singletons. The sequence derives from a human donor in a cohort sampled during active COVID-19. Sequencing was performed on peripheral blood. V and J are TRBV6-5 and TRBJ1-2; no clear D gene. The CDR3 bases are TGTGCCAGCAAGGGAGCAGGAGAAGGCTACACCTTC. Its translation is CASKGAGEGYTF.